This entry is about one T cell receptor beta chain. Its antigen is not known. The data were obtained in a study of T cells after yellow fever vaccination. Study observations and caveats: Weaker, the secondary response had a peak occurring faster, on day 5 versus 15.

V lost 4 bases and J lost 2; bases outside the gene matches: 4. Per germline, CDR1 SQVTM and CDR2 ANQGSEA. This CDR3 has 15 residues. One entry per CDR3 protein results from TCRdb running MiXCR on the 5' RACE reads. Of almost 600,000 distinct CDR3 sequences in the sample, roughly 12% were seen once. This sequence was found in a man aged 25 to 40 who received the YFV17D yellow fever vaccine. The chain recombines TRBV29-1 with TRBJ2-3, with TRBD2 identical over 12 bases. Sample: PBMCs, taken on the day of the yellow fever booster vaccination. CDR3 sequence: CSVGTSGISTDTQYF. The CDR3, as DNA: TGCAGCGTTGGGACTAGCGGGATTTCCACAGATACGCAGTATTTT.